The rows below give T cell receptor beta chains drawn from one sample of a study of beta chain features in type 1 diabetes. Profiling relied on immunoSEQ multiplex PCR, and the TCRdb table lists in-frame clones only, not all of them. The sample has over 150,000 clones, about 8% seen once; the top ten hold more than 0.75%. The source material was central memory CD4+ T cells from blood. The receptors were gathered from a woman aged 40 to 50 with type 1 diabetes. The CDR3 runs from the conserved cysteine through the conserved F or W. The order of the fields is CDR3 protein, V gene, clone size. Not all rows give a size; the values are once, few, many and, for expanded clones, a class.

CDR3 protein: CSTQQDQPQHF; V gene: TRBV20-1; clone size: -
CDR3 protein: CATSSSGTGGHQPQHF; V gene: TRBV15; clone size: few
CDR3 protein: CASSLGGRATDTQYF; V gene: TRBV5-8; clone size: -
CDR3 protein: CASGAGGATDTQYF; V gene: TRBV7-9; clone size: -
CDR3 protein: CASRTSDTYEQYF; V gene: TRBV28; clone size: -
CDR3 protein: CASSSPWDGGGSTDTQYF; V gene: TRBV28; clone size: -
CDR3 protein: CASSPRAVQYF; V gene: TRBV19; clone size: few
CDR3 protein: CASSGIDRDASGYEQYF; V gene: TRBV18; clone size: -
CDR3 protein: CAWSGDSDQPQHF; V gene: TRBV30; clone size: few
CDR3 protein: CASSWADSYEQYF; V gene: TRBV19; clone size: -
CDR3 protein: CATRPSRDRGPATNEKLFF; V gene: TRBV28; clone size: few
CDR3 protein: CSVARGVSGNTIYF; V gene: TRBV29-1; clone size: few
CDR3 protein: CASSLLGASTDTQYF; V gene: TRBV5-4; clone size: -
CDR3 protein: CASSGDREGQPQHF; V gene: TRBV2; clone size: -
CDR3 protein: CASSPGFSGNTIYF; V gene: TRBV27; clone size: few
CDR3 protein: CASSSQGAGEKLFF; V gene: TRBV5-1; clone size: few
CDR3 protein: CASSGGLTDTQYF; V gene: TRBV7-3; clone size: few
CDR3 protein: CASSLAREPYEQYF; V gene: TRBV5-4; clone size: few
CDR3 protein: CASSPSGHQGYGYTF; V gene: TRBV5-4; clone size: few
CDR3 protein: CASNRDRGYEQYF; V gene: TRBV2; clone size: -
CDR3 protein: CASSWGTGDSGDTQYF; V gene: TRBV11-1; clone size: -
CDR3 protein: CASSLSREGYNEQFF; V gene: TRBV27; clone size: few
CDR3 protein: CASSLDGAGEQFF; V gene: TRBV11-3; clone size: -
CDR3 protein: CASSTSGRAAETQYF; V gene: TRBV5-1; clone size: -
CDR3 protein: CASSRTGGQETQYF; V gene: TRBV11-1; clone size: -
CDR3 protein: CASRPQGNGYTF; V gene: TRBV6-5; clone size: once
CDR3 protein: CASRPHQDYGYTF; V gene: TRBV6-6; clone size: few
CDR3 protein: CASTPDRFSGNTIYF; V gene: TRBV7-2; clone size: many
CDR3 protein: CASSITVNTEAFF; V gene: TRBV7-2; clone size: few
CDR3 protein: CASSLDRGRSSEAFF; V gene: TRBV6-6; clone size: -
CDR3 protein: CASRTGASGANVLTF; V gene: TRBV28; clone size: few
CDR3 protein: CASSTLTGSGVEQYF; V gene: TRBV6-5; clone size: -
CDR3 protein: CASSTRGYEQYF; V gene: TRBV7-6; clone size: few
CDR3 protein: CSVVVVTTPYEQYF; V gene: TRBV29-1; clone size: -
CDR3 protein: CASSVGLAGGDTQYF; V gene: TRBV9; clone size: -
CDR3 protein: CASSPKEVRNTGELFF; V gene: TRBV18; clone size: -
CDR3 protein: CASSSQPSAGGELFF; V gene: TRBV7-3; clone size: -
CDR3 protein: CASSLVSGNLYEQYF; V gene: TRBV7-2; clone size: -
CDR3 protein: CASSLPATGKGYEQYF; V gene: TRBV5-1; clone size: few
CDR3 protein: CASSLTAEGDSPLHF; V gene: TRBV5-1; clone size: -
CDR3 protein: CASSSGTQLQNIQYF; V gene: TRBV5-1; clone size: few
CDR3 protein: CASSNTGPQPQHF; V gene: TRBV19; clone size: few
CDR3 protein: CASSQGAGTGGAEPQHF; V gene: TRBV4-2; clone size: -
CDR3 protein: CALGRGAAGYTF; V gene: TRBV30; clone size: -
CDR3 protein: CASSPVGQTTGELFF; V gene: TRBV6-5; clone size: few
CDR3 protein: CASSMEGALGGSPLHF; V gene: TRBV19; clone size: -
CDR3 protein: CASSASRDIYYGYTF; V gene: TRBV14; clone size: -
CDR3 protein: CASSSRVSGEQYF; V gene: TRBV19; clone size: -
CDR3 protein: CASSPGGRHNEQFF; V gene: TRBV18; clone size: -
CDR3 protein: CASRTDRGEMSEQYF; V gene: TRBV7-2; clone size: -
CDR3 protein: CASSTDASGRLNEQFF; V gene: TRBV7-2; clone size: few